This T cell receptor (beta chain) was obtained from a study of CD8 T cells in ankylosing spondylitis. General study findings and limits: Among TCR beta sequences, a motif of roughly 8 highly homologous variants appeared characteristic of ankylosing spondylitis blood. Reports of some motif variants in reactive arthritis synovial fluid and blood predate this one. Matched ankylosing spondylitis synovial fluid reportedly contained a significantly enriched population of disease-linked clones.

Each TCR beta library was made by quantitative 5'-RACE that incorporated molecular barcodes. In TCRdb, the 5' RACE reads were re-called with MiXCR into one record per CDR3 protein. This table has 350,000 to 400,000 distinct CDR3 sequences, 20% appearing once. Germline V gene data show CDR1 as DFQATT and CDR2 as SNEGSKA (reference sequence). V lost 0 bases and J lost 3, with 9 bases in between. The CDR3 consists of 13 residues. Points on this clonotype: Its antigen remains unidentified.

Sequencing was done on a sample of blood, either unsorted or a sorted T cell fraction (not recorded which). The genes are TRBV20-1 and TRBJ2-7; no clear D gene. This sequence originates from a male donor with ankylosing spondylitis or in good health (not recorded which). The CDR3 DNA is TGCAGTGCTAGAGATCGACCGGGCTACGAGCAGTACTTC. This sequence encodes CSARDRPGYEQYF.